These 23 T cell receptor beta chains came from one sample sequenced in a study of early T cells in non-severe SARS-CoV-2 infection. TCRdb redid the calling of the 5' RACE reads with MiXCR, one entry per CDR3 protein. The sample holds 55,000 to 65,000 distinct CDR3 sequences; more than 8.5% are singletons and the top ten take more than 6.5%. The sequenced sample consisted of whole blood. The origin of the receptors is an adult who was a healthcare worker with PCR-confirmed SARS-CoV-2 infection or an uninfected control (not recorded which).

The chain combines TRBV6-2 or TRBV6-3 with TRBJ2-5, with TRBD2 matching over 10 bases. The germline gives CDR1 MNHEY, CDR2 SVGEGT. This CDR3 has 17 amino acids. Trimming at V came to 0 bases and at J to 4 bases, leaving 8 bases not matched to a gene. CDR3 nucleotides: TGTGCCAGCAGTTACTCATCGGGACTAGCGAATTCAGAGACCCAGTACTTC. Its translation: CASSYSSGLANSETQYF.

This clonotype was detected ten times or more. The germline gene is not matched at one end of the junction; a read error may be the cause. V is TRBV2 and J is TRBJ2-1; 8 bases are a match to TRBD2. This CDR3 contains 15 residues. The germline V gene encodes CDR1 SNHLY and CDR2 FYNNEI. The CDR3 loop reads CASSRSGSAANEQFF. DNA for the CDR3: TGTGCCAGCAGTAGAAGCGGGAGTGCAGCCAATGAACAGTTCTTC.

This clonotype occurred many times. J is TRBJ2-3 and V is TRBV5-1, with 8 bases identical to TRBD1. The CDR3 consists of 14 residues. Germline assignment: CDR1 SGHRS and CDR2 YFSETQ. The V gene end was trimmed by 4 bases and the J gene end by 6 bases; junction bases not matched to a gene: 7. CDR3 loop: CASSMGQAADTQYF. The CDR3 nucleotides read TGCGCCAGCAGCATGGGACAGGCGGCCGATACGCAGTATTTT.

This clonotype was observed many times. J is TRBJ2-1 and V is TRBV6-2 or TRBV6-3; no reliable D call. Germline loops: CDR1 MNHEY, CDR2 SVGEGT. Trimming pared 5 bases from V and 10 bases from J, leaving 6 bases between. The CDR3 length is 10 residues. CDR3 DNA sequence: TGTGCCAGCAGTAGTTCAGAGCAGTTCTTC. It encodes CASSSSEQFF.

This clonotype was seen at least ten times. V and J are TRBV6-6 and TRBJ2-6; TRBD1 agrees at 8 bases. The CDR3 is 17 residues long. Germline V gives CDR1 MNHNY, CDR2 SVGAGI (reference sequence). Germline trimming cut 6 bases from V and 0 bases from J; bases unmatched to any gene: 7. CDR3 region: CASSPGTGFSGANVLTF. DNA of the CDR3: TGTGCCAGCAGCCCAGGGACAGGTTTCTCTGGGGCCAACGTCCTGACTTTC.

The V and J genes are TRBV7-3 and TRBJ2-3; D gene unclear. The V end was cut by 4 bases, the J end by 5 bases, with 10 bases between. This CDR3 spans 13 amino acids. CDR1 is SGHTA, CDR2 FQGTGA, per germline. The CDR3, as DNA: TGTGCCAGCAGCTCCCGACTCCGAGATACGCAGTATTTT. Encoded protein: CASSSRLRDTQYF.

On this clonotype itself: A much larger clone is a single base away; this may be a read error. V gene TRBV30 combines with J gene TRBJ2-5; D perhaps matches TRBD2 (6 bases). This CDR3 has 13 amino acids. Germline CDR1 GTSNPN, CDR2 SVGIG (reference sequence). The CDR3 loop is CAWSVRGKEIQYF. The CDR3 DNA follows: TGTGCCTGGAGTGTACGGGGGAAAGAGATCCAGTACTTC.

This clonotype was seen at least ten times. The chain has TRBV6-5 and TRBJ1-4; no clear D. CDR1 is MNHEY, CDR2 SVGAGI, per germline. CDR3 length: 11 amino acids. Trimming took 6 bases from V and 16 from J, leaving 15 bases between them. As DNA, the CDR3 is TGTGCCAGCAGGAATAACCGGGTCCAGTTTTTT. This sequence encodes CASRNNRVQFF.

The table lists this clonotype with many counts. V and J are TRBV6-6 and TRBJ2-1, with D possibly being TRBD2 (6 bases). The CDR3 has 18 residues. V lost 2 bases and J lost 6, with 23 bases in between. The germline gives CDR1 MNHNY, CDR2 SVGAGI (reference sequence). CDR3 nucleotides: TGTGCCAGCAGTTACCCCACCGCGGGACGTCTTAGAGGCAATGAGCAGTTCTTC. Translated, it gives CASSYPTAGRLRGNEQFF.

A few counts support this clonotype. Written as DNA, the CDR3 is TGTGCCAGCAGCTTAGATCCCAGCTTCTACGAGCAGTACTTC. Translated: CASSLDPSFYEQYF. The chain recombines TRBV11-2 with TRBJ2-7; D unresolved. The CDR3 extends over 14 amino acids. Germline V gives CDR1 SGHAT, CDR2 FQNNGV. V was trimmed by 0 bases and J by 3 bases, leaving 9 bases between them.

This clonotype was recorded a few times. The chain couples TRBV3-1 to TRBJ2-7; D uncertain. Germline CDR1 is LGHDT and CDR2 is YNNKEL (reference sequence). CDR3 length equals 12 residues. The V gene lost 4 bases and the J gene lost 2 bases, with 6 bases spanning the gap. Here the CDR3 reads CASSPTPYEQYF. The CDR3 bases are TGTGCCAGCAGCCCCACACCCTACGAGCAGTACTTC.

Many counts were recorded for this clonotype. The gene calls are TRBV6-1 and TRBJ2-5; 8 nucleotides line up with TRBD1. Trimming cost V 0 bases and J 4 bases; bases outside gene matches: 7. This CDR3 has 16 residues. Germline V lookup: CDR1 MNHNS, CDR2 SASEGT. In nucleotides, the CDR3 is TGTGCCAGCAGTGAAGCAAGACAGGGGAATAGAGAGACCCAGTACTTC. Translating gives CASSEARQGNRETQYF.

There are many counts of this clonotype. The genes are TRBV6-2 or TRBV6-3 and TRBJ2-2; 8 bases line up with TRBD2. The CDR3 contains 15 residues. The ends lost 4 bases at V and 5 bases at J; junction bases unmatched: 6. CDR1 MNHEY and CDR2 SVGEGT come from the germline V gene. The CDR3, as DNA: TGTGCCAGCAGTTCCGGGACTAGATGGACCGGGGAGCTGTTTTTT. Translating it yields CASSSGTRWTGELFF.

This clonotype was recorded once. V and J are TRBV10-3 and TRBJ2-5; the match to TRBD1 covers 7 bases. The CDR3 consists of 13 residues. The germline CDR1 and CDR2 sequences are ENHRY and SYGVKD. V lost 4 bases to trimming and J lost 2 bases; unmatched junction nucleotides: 1. In DNA, the CDR3 is TGTGCCATCAGTGGACAGGGACAAGAGACCCAGTACTTC. Protein sequence: CAISGQGQETQYF.

This clonotype was observed at least ten times. The chain couples TRBV20-1 to TRBJ2-7, with a possible D match to TRBD2 (5 bases). CDR3 size: 14 residues. The germline V and J ends were trimmed by 2 bases and 6 bases, with 17 bases remaining between them. Germline V CDR1 and CDR2: DFQATT, SNEGSKA (reference sequence). CDR3 region: CSARSGSNVGEQYF. CDR3 coding DNA: TGCAGTGCTAGATCGGGATCGAATGTGGGCGAGCAGTACTTC.

This clonotype came up a few times. The chain joins TRBV5-1 to TRBJ1-6; D may be TRBD1 (5 bases). Between the trimmed V and J ends, which lost 1 base and 3 bases, there was a span of 5 bases. The CDR3 is 14 amino acids. In germline, CDR1 is SGHRS, CDR2 YFSETQ. The CDR3: CASSLQGYNSPLHF. In DNA, the CDR3 is TGCGCCAGCAGCTTGCAGGGCTATAATTCACCCCTCCACTTT.

The CDR3: CASRPGLSSYEQYF. CDR3 bases: TGCGCCAGCAGGCCCGGACTATCTTCCTACGAGCAGTACTTC. This sequence joins TRBV5-1 and TRBJ2-7, with a tentative D call TRBD2 (6 bases). The CDR3 totals 14 residues. With 5 bases removed from V and 1 base from J, the gap between germline ends came to 13 bases. Germline values: CDR1 SGHRS, CDR2 YFSETQ.

This clonotype was detected ten times or more. The chain has TRBV11-2 and TRBJ1-2; weak D call: TRBD1 (5 bases). Germline lookup yields CDR1 SGHAT and CDR2 FQNNGV. The CDR3 contains 14 residues. The germline V and J ends were trimmed by 3 bases and 4 bases, with 12 bases remaining between them. CDR3 amino acids: CASSFMGLFYGYTF. The CDR3 region has the DNA TGTGCCAGCAGCTTTATGGGGCTATTCTATGGCTACACCTTC.

This clonotype appeared many times. The CDR3 bases are TGCAGTGCTAGGGTTTTGGCCATTCCCTCCTACGAGCAGTACTTC. Translated: CSARVLAIPSYEQYF. The chain joins TRBV20-1 to TRBJ2-7; D is uncertain. This CDR3 is built from 15 residues. From germline, CDR1 is DFQATT and CDR2 SNEGSKA (reference sequence). V was shortened by 3 bases and J by 0 bases, with 15 bases between the two germline ends.

The chain recombines TRBV29-1 with TRBJ1-1; no definite D call. Trimming shortened V by 6 bases and J by 0 bases, and 14 bases separated the two germline ends. CDR3 length: 14 amino acids. Germline CDR1 SQVTM, CDR2 ANQGSEA. CDR3 loop: CSVTVIAVNTEAFF. The CDR3 DNA reads TGCAGCGTCACCGTGATCGCAGTGAACACTGAAGCTTTCTTT.

This chain joins TRBV29-1 and TRBJ2-2, with 9 bases identical to TRBD2. Germline V gene data show CDR1 as SQVTM and CDR2 as ANQGSEA. Unmatched junction bases numbered 8, after V lost 4 bases and J lost 5 bases. The CDR3 extends over 15 amino acids. This CDR3 reads CSVAAGGPRTGELFF. CDR3 nucleotide sequence: TGCAGCGTTGCGGCGGGAGGGCCGAGAACCGGGGAGCTGTTTTTT.

This clonotype has a handful of counts. The genes are TRBV11-3 and TRBJ2-1; 10 nucleotides align to TRBD2. This CDR3 has 14 residues. Germline CDR1 and CDR2: SGHNT and YENEEA. With 7 bases clipped from V and 10 bases from J, the junction kept 10 bases outside the gene matches. Here the CDR3 reads CASTPRRTSGEQFF. Written as DNA, the CDR3 is TGTGCCAGCACCCCGAGGAGGACTAGCGGAGAGCAGTTCTTC.

Ten or more counts support this clonotype. J is TRBJ1-2 and V is TRBV5-4; 9 positions match TRBD1. The germline CDR1 and CDR2 sequences are SGHNT and YYREEE (reference sequence). CDR3 size: 14 residues. The junction had 6 bases not matched to a gene; V was cut back by 2 bases and J by 7 bases. The CDR3 DNA sequence: TGTGCCAGCAGCTTCACGGGACAGGGAAGTGGCTACACCTTC. Its protein product is CASSFTGQGSGYTF.